Listed here is a single T cell receptor (beta chain). The antigen is not known. CDR3 length: 16 amino acids. Germline-derived CDR1 and CDR2 are SGHTS and YDEGEE. J was trimmed by 10 bases and V by 1 base; bases with no gene match: 9. These data originate in a study of cytomegalovirus exposure and HLA in healthy donors. Vbeta (60) and Jbeta (13) primers were used in the PCR. Generated by immunoSEQ multiplex PCR, the TCRdb table keeps only in-frame clones and is missing some. Among 86,000 or so clones listed, roughly 83% were seen once. General study points: While the bulk of TCR sequences proved rare, some public TCRs turned up in many donors. In a later analysis, CMV-associated beta chains were mostly HLA-associated, it appeared. An analysis done earlier found most TCR beta V segments productive about 87% or about 30% of the time.

Donors counted as nominally healthy when sampled, yet unrecorded immune exposures were likely. Sequences were obtained from PBMCs. The rearrangement joins TRBV5-8 to TRBJ1-6; 9 nucleotides align to TRBD1. The source of this sequence is a middle-aged woman in good health and CMV-seropositive. CDR3 sequence: CASSLQGQGRVSPLHF. CDR3 nucleotide sequence: TGTGCCAGCAGCTTGCAGGGACAGGGAAGAGTGTCACCCCTCCACTTT.